Following are 30 T cell receptor beta chains from one sample sequenced in a study of T cell responses to AZD1222 COVID-19 vaccine. TCRdb keeps only in-frame clones here, not all; method: immunoSEQ multiplex PCR. The sample records roughly 99,000 clones, 90% to 95% being singletons. The sample here was peripheral blood, taken 28 days after the second AZD1222 dose. The origin of the receptors is an adult who received the AZD1222 COVID-19 vaccine.

This clone has only one observation. Here the CDR3 DNA reads TGTGCCAGCAGCCCGGGACAGGGGCACAATGAGCAGTTCTTC. Translating gives CASSPGQGHNEQFF. The chain joins TRBV7-6 to TRBJ2-1; 10 nucleotides line up with TRBD1. The germline CDR1 and CDR2 sequences are SGHVS and FNYEAQ. CDR3 length: 14 amino acids. The ends lost 5 bases at V and 5 bases at J; junction bases unmatched: 3. Combining the CDR3 with reference TRBV7-6 and TRBJ2-1 gives the whole variable domain GAGVSQSPRYKVTKRGQDVALRCDPISGHVSLYWYRQALGQGPEFLTYFNYEAQQDKSGLPNDRFSAERPEGSISTLTIQRTEQRDSAMYRCASSPGQGHNEQFFGPGTRLTVL.

The chain employs TRBV5-1 and TRBJ1-4; D gene unclear. Trimming stripped 2 bases from V and 0 bases from J, with 5 bases between. The CDR3 consists of 14 residues. Germline CDR1 reads SGHRS; CDR2 reads YFSETQ. CDR3 sequence (DNA): TGCGCCAGCAGCTTAGGGTCAACTAATGAAAAACTGTTTTTT. Its translation is CASSLGSTNEKLFF.

The V gene is TRBV6-5, the J gene TRBJ2-5; 11 nucleotides align to TRBD2. This CDR3 spans 15 amino acids. CDR1 and CDR2 from the germline V gene are MNHEY and SVGAGI. V lost 5 bases and J lost 3; bases outside the gene matches: 5. The CDR3 nucleotides are TGTGCCAGCAGTCCCGGGACTAGCGGAAAAGAGACCCAGTACTTC. It translates to CASSPGTSGKETQYF.

The V gene is TRBV4-1, the J gene TRBJ1-6, with D uncertain. Trimming took off 0 bases at V and 9 bases at J, with 15 bases between the two ends. Germline CDR1 MGHRA, CDR2 YSYEKL. The CDR3 spans 16 residues. CDR3 bases: TGCGCCAGCAGCCAAGACTGGACCTGGTCAAGTTCACCCCTCCACTTT. This translates into CASSQDWTWSSSPLHF.

As regards this clone: A junction end diverges from the germline sequence, so it may reflect a read error. This sequence joins TRBV3-1 (or the pseudogene TRBV3-2) and TRBJ1-3, with 7 bases matching TRBD1. Germline V lookup: CDR1 LGHDT, CDR2 YNNKEL (reference sequence). The CDR3 runs to 17 residues. The CDR3 DNA is TGTGCCACCAGCCGACAGGGCCCTTCACTCTCTGGAAACACCATATATTTT. It codes for CATSRQGPSLSGNTIYF.

The genes are TRBV19 and TRBJ1-2, with D perhaps matching TRBD1 (5 bases). Trimming cost V 7 bases and J 5 bases, with 17 bases left between them. This CDR3 is built from 14 residues. CDR1 and CDR2 from the germline V gene are LNHDA and SQIVND (reference sequence). This chain's CDR3 is CASTPGAPGYGYTF. For the CDR3, the DNA is TGTGCCAGTACGCCTGGGGCCCCAGGGTATGGCTACACCTTC.

The chain links TRBV30 to TRBJ1-1; D unresolved. CDR1 and CDR2 from the germline V gene are GTSNPN and SVGIG (reference sequence). The V end was cut by 8 bases, the J end by 1 base, with 11 bases between. This CDR3 spans 12 amino acids. The CDR3 DNA sequence: TGTGCCCAATTCCCGACGAACACTGAAGCTTTCTTT. Amino acids: CAQFPTNTEAFF.

The chain couples TRBV14 to TRBJ1-3; possible D gene TRBD1, 5 bases. V was trimmed by 4 bases and J by 3 bases, leaving 16 bases between them. CDR3 size: 16 residues. Per germline, CDR1 SGHDN and CDR2 FVKESK. CDR3 in amino acids: CASSRAKGRGGNTIYF. The CDR3 bases are TGTGCCAGCAGCCGAGCAAAAGGAAGGGGTGGAAACACCATATATTTT.

The rearrangement links TRBV12-3 or TRBV12-4 to TRBJ1-2, with D maybe TRBD1 (6 bases). With 3 bases removed from V and 5 bases from J, the gap between germline ends came to 10 bases. The CDR3 has 13 residues. CDR3: CASSFWRGYGYTF. CDR3 sequence (DNA): TGTGCCAGCAGTTTTTGGAGGGGGTATGGCTACACCTTC.

The J gene is TRBJ1-6, the V gene TRBV4-1; D not certain. The germline gives CDR1 MGHRA, CDR2 YSYEKL. CDR3 size: 16 residues. V was cut by 4 bases and J by 9 bases, with 19 bases left in between. The CDR3 region is CASSPSIGQHSSPLHF. The CDR3 nucleotides read TGCGCCAGCAGCCCTTCGATCGGTCAGCATAGTTCACCCCTCCACTTT.

J is TRBJ2-2 and V is TRBV5-4, with 12 positions matching TRBD2. The ends lost 5 bases at V and 1 base at J; junction bases unmatched: 3. Per the germline V gene, CDR1 is SGHNT and CDR2 is YYREEE (reference sequence). CDR3 length equals 16 residues. The CDR3 DNA reads TGTGCCAGCAGTTGGACTAGCGGGGTGAACACCGGGGAGCTGTTTTTT. Translated: CASSWTSGVNTGELFF.

This chain uses TRBV7-9 with TRBJ1-3; 10 bases agree with TRBD1. The germline V gene has CDR1 SEHNR and CDR2 FQNEAQ (reference sequence). V was pared by 5 bases and J by 6 bases, with 13 bases of the junction left unmatched. The CDR3 spans 17 residues. Here the CDR3 reads CASSLPSGTGEENTIYF. CDR3 coding DNA: TGTGCCAGCAGCCTCCCCTCCGGGACAGGGGAAGAAAACACCATATATTTT.

The sample holds a few counts of this clone. V gene TRBV30 combines with J gene TRBJ1-5; D unresolved. From germline, CDR1 is GTSNPN and CDR2 SVGIG (reference sequence). V dropped 2 bases and J dropped 0 bases, with 5 bases sitting between them. CDR3 length: 13 amino acids. The DNA for the CDR3 is TGTGCCTGGAGTATTAATAGCAATCAGCCCCAGCATTTT. As protein: CAWSINSNQPQHF.

The V gene is TRBV7-9, the J gene TRBJ1-2, with D perhaps matching TRBD1 (5 bases). Trimming took off 1 base at V and 5 bases at J, with 8 bases between the two ends. Germline V gives CDR1 SEHNR, CDR2 FQNEAQ (reference sequence). The CDR3 loop spans 13 amino acids. CDR3 sequence reads: CASSLEGDYGYTF. The CDR3 DNA reads as TGTGCCAGCAGCTTAGAAGGGGATTATGGCTACACCTTC.

In nucleotides, the CDR3 is TGTGCCAGCAGCGAGAGCGGGAGGGGTTACGAGCAGTACTTC. Its protein is CASSESGRGYEQYF. The chain carries TRBV7-2 and TRBJ2-7; 10 nucleotides align to TRBD2. The CDR3 contains 14 residues. Losses at the gene ends were 5 bases for V and 4 bases for J; bases not matched to a gene: 5. Germline-derived CDR1 and CDR2 are SGHTA and FQGNSA.

This clone was seen only once. An end of the junction differs from the germline gene, which may be a read error. This sequence joins TRBV28 and TRBJ2-3; 11 nucleotides match TRBD2. CDR3 length: 17 residues. CDR1 MDHEN and CDR2 SYDVKM come from the germline V gene. The CDR3 loop reads CASSLLLAGASTDTRYF. The CDR3 bases are TGTGCCAGCAGTTTACTACTAGCGGGGGCTAGCACAGATACGCGGTATTTT.

The chain is built from TRBV28 and TRBJ1-2; TRBD1 aligns across 10 bases. CDR1 and CDR2 from the germline V gene are MDHEN and SYDVKM. V shed 7 bases, J shed 7 bases, and the junction held 27 bases outside the gene matches. The length of the CDR3 is 20 residues. The CDR3 region is CASNFPTRQGASPISFGYTF. CDR3 in DNA: TGTGCCAGCAACTTTCCTACAAGACAGGGGGCATCACCTATCTCCTTTGGCTACACCTTC.

V and J are TRBV11-3 and TRBJ2-1, with 7 positions matching TRBD2. Trimming took 2 bases from V and 9 from J; bases not matched to a gene: 4. CDR3 size: 13 residues. Germline CDR1 SGHNT, CDR2 YENEEA. The CDR3 bases are TGTGCCAGCAGCTTAAGCGGGACGCCTGAGCAGTTCTTC. This codes for CASSLSGTPEQFF.

This chain joins TRBV4-1 and TRBJ2-3; D possibly matches TRBD1 or TRBD2 (5 bases each). The CDR3 contains 15 residues. CDR1 is MGHRA and CDR2 is YSYEKL in the germline V gene. V was cut by 0 bases and J by 2 bases, with 9 bases left in between. The CDR3 nucleotides are TGCGCCAGCAGCCAAGATTGGGACCCCACAGATACGCAGTATTTT. Its translation: CASSQDWDPTDTQYF.

This clone was recorded only once. This chain uses TRBV19 with TRBJ1-2; D remains unclear. CDR1 and CDR2 (germline): LNHDA, SQIVND (reference sequence). V gave up 1 base and J gave up 3 bases, with 6 bases separating them. The CDR3 is 13 amino acids. The CDR3 is CASSIGRYYGYTF. CDR3 DNA: TGTGCCAGTAGTATAGGAAGATACTATGGCTACACCTTC.

This sequence joins TRBV10-3 and TRBJ2-1; TRBD2 might be the D (5 bases). The ends were cut back, 6 bases at V and 6 bases at J, with 12 bases in the middle. Per germline, CDR1 ENHRY and CDR2 SYGVKD. This CDR3 spans 13 amino acids. This CDR3 is CAIRWEKGNEQFF. CDR3 DNA sequence: TGTGCCATCAGGTGGGAGAAAGGCAATGAGCAGTTCTTC.

CDR3 residues: CASSIGLAGGLYEQYF. In DNA form, the CDR3 reads TGTGCCAGCAGCATCGGACTAGCGGGAGGGCTCTACGAGCAGTACTTC. J is TRBJ2-7 and V is TRBV7-2; 15 nucleotides align to TRBD2. The CDR3 has 16 amino acids. V lost 5 bases to trimming and J lost 3 bases; unmatched junction nucleotides: 5. Germline CDR1 SGHTA, CDR2 FQGNSA.

This sequence joins TRBV24-1 and TRBJ2-7; the match to TRBD2 covers 7 bases. CDR1 KGHDR and CDR2 SFDVKD come from the germline V gene. V trimming: 4 bases; J trimming: 4 bases; junction bases outside the gene matches: 9. The CDR3 totals 15 residues. The CDR3 region has the DNA TGTGCCACCAGTGACGGAGCGGGACCGATATACGAGCAGTACTTC. Protein: CATSDGAGPIYEQYF.

This chain joins TRBV5-5 and TRBJ2-1; tentative D call: TRBD2 (6 bases). CDR1 SGHKS and CDR2 YYEKEE come from the germline V gene (reference sequence). The CDR3 spans 15 residues. Trimming stripped 2 bases from V and 8 bases from J, with 17 bases between. This CDR3 reads CASSFAGDGGDEQFF. Written as DNA, the CDR3 is TGTGCCAGCAGCTTTGCCGGGGACGGGGGAGATGAGCAGTTCTTC.

The CDR3 loop is CASSDSIGAAFGYTF. The CDR3 DNA is TGTGCCAGCAGTGACTCGATAGGGGCCGCTTTCGGCTACACCTTC. The chain joins TRBV6-4 to TRBJ1-2, with D tentatively TRBD1 (5 bases). Germline V CDR1 and CDR2: MRHNA, SNTAGT. The CDR3 is 15 amino acids. V dropped 0 bases and J dropped 8 bases, with 16 bases sitting between them.

The chain links TRBV7-2 to TRBJ2-1; tentatively, D is TRBD1 (5 bases). V lost 3 bases, J lost 5 bases, and 17 bases lay in between. Germline V gives CDR1 SGHTA, CDR2 FQGNSA. The CDR3 has 16 residues. The CDR3 nucleotides read TGTGCCAGCAGCTTGAGGACACTACAAAGGAACAATGAGCAGTTCTTC. Translation gives CASSLRTLQRNNEQFF.

The chain employs TRBV5-4 and TRBJ2-7; 9 bases line up with TRBD1. Trimming at V came to 4 bases and at J to 3 bases, leaving 8 bases not matched to a gene. CDR3 length: 15 amino acids. CDR1 and CDR2 from the germline V gene are SGHNT and YYREEE (reference sequence). CDR3 DNA sequence: TGTGCCAGCAGCCAAGCCGGGACAGGGTACTACGAGCAGTACTTC. Translation: CASSQAGTGYYEQYF.

The gene calls are TRBV2 and TRBJ1-1; D gene uncertain. V dropped 2 bases and J dropped 2 bases, with 0 bases sitting between them. Germline lookup yields CDR1 SNHLY and CDR2 FYNNEI. The CDR3 spans 11 residues. The CDR3 protein is CASSENTEAFF. The CDR3 DNA reads TGTGCCAGCAGTGAAAACACTGAAGCTTTCTTT. The full variable domain, completed using reference TRBV2 and TRBJ1-1, is EPEVTQTPSHQVTQMGQEVILRCVPISNHLYFYWYRQILGQKVEFLVSFYNNEISEKSEIFDDQFSVERPDGSNFTLKIRSTKLEDSAMYFCASSENTEAFFGQGTRLTVV.

The genes are TRBV5-6 and TRBJ2-7; D ambiguous. In germline, CDR1 is SGHDT, CDR2 YYEEEE. This CDR3 has 13 amino acids. V shed 1 base and J shed 3 bases, with 8 bases lying between them. This CDR3 is CASSLKGLYEQYF. DNA of the CDR3: TGTGCCAGCAGCTTGAAAGGGCTCTACGAGCAGTACTTC. Looking up the rest from reference TRBV5-6 and TRBJ2-7 gives the full variable domain: DAGVTQSPTHLIKTRGQQVTLRCSPKSGHDTVSWYQQALGQGPQFIFQYYEEEERQRGNFPDRFSGHQFPNYSSELNVNALLLGDSALYLCASSLKGLYEQYFGPGTRLTVT.

The chain combines TRBV2 with TRBJ1-4; the match to TRBD1 covers 10 bases. Germline trimming cut 3 bases from V and 6 bases from J; bases unmatched to any gene: 10. CDR3 length equals 17 residues. The germline V gene encodes CDR1 SNHLY and CDR2 FYNNEI. CDR3 nucleotide sequence: TGTGCCAGCAGTGACGGACAGGGGGAAGTCGCGGATGAAAAACTGTTTTTT. This codes for CASSDGQGEVADEKLFF.